Sequencing of this TCR beta chain was carried out in a study of cytomegalovirus exposure and HLA in healthy donors. General study results and limits: According to a subsequent analysis, TCR clusters from the first cohort were inclined to appear together in the 100 to 150 validation repertoires. Three chains linked to CMV were shown in vitro to be specific for CMV antigens.

Sequencing used immunoSEQ multiplex PCR; TCRdb keeps in-frame clones, though not all of them. The table lists 150,000 to 200,000 clones, roughly 80% of them singletons. The donors were in the approximately 120-subject validation cohort, distinct from the 666-subject first cohort. Comment on this clone: What it binds is unknown.

Sequenced input: PBMCs. This TCR was sampled from a man aged 30-40 years in good health and CMV-seropositive.

CDR3 sequence: CATNRGAQGYGYTF. The CDR3 DNA reads TGTGCCACCAACAGGGGGGCCCAGGGGTATGGCTACACCTTC. The chain employs TRBV15 and TRBJ1-2, with 8 positions matching TRBD1. Germline V gene data show CDR1 as LNHNV and CDR2 as YYDKDF (reference sequence). CDR3 length: 14 residues. After removal of 7 bases from V and 5 bases from J, the junction contained 9 bases not matched to a gene.